This entry lists 32 T cell receptor beta chains sequenced from one sample in a study of shared clonotypes between healthy human individuals. Clones were read by immunoSEQ multiplex PCR, and TCRdb kept only the in-frame ones, dropping some. The data show about 480,000 clones, with over 60% seen just once and 9.5% to 15% held by the top ten. The sample comprised PBMCs. These TCRs come from a woman aged 35 to 49 in good health. Some clones in this sample may be carry-over from other donors' samples.

The V gene is TRBV6-5, the J gene TRBJ2-1; D unresolved. The length of the CDR3 is 15 residues. Germline loops: CDR1 MNHEY, CDR2 SVGAGI. V gave up 2 bases and J gave up 3 bases, with 11 bases separating them. CDR3: CASSYTSLYYNEQFF. CDR3 coding DNA: TGTGCCAGCAGTTACACGAGCTTGTACTACAATGAGCAGTTCTTC.

The V and J genes are TRBV5-4 and TRBJ2-7; TRBD1 aligns across 9 bases. Germline V gene data show CDR1 as SGHNT and CDR2 as YYREEE (reference sequence). The CDR3 covers 15 residues. Trimming removed 4 bases from V and 3 bases from J; junction bases left unmatched: 8. The DNA for the CDR3 is TGTGCCAGCAGCCCCGCCGGGACAGGGTTCTACGAGCAGTACTTC. Protein: CASSPAGTGFYEQYF.

CDR3 loop: CASSQAGLTYEQYF. CDR3 sequence (DNA): TGTGCCAGCAGTCAGGCCGGGCTCACCTACGAGCAGTACTTC. The chain has TRBV6-1 and TRBJ2-7; D is unresolved. Germline-derived CDR1 and CDR2 are MNHNS and SASEGT. The CDR3 is 14 amino acids. V was clipped by 5 bases and J by 2 bases, with 13 bases between them.

The chain combines TRBV19 with TRBJ2-7; perhaps TRBD2 as D (6 bases). Germline CDR1 and CDR2: LNHDA and SQIVND (reference sequence). The CDR3 consists of 12 residues. V dropped 6 bases and J dropped 3 bases, with 9 bases sitting between them. CDR3 bases: TGTGCCAGTAGGGACTATAACTACGAGCAGTACTTC. Protein product: CASRDYNYEQYF.

This clone has a single count. The chain employs TRBV29-1 and TRBJ2-2; 8 bases are a match to TRBD1. The V gene end was trimmed by 3 bases and the J gene end by 5 bases; junction bases not matched to a gene: 8. This CDR3 comprises 15 residues. The germline gives CDR1 SQVTM, CDR2 ANQGSEA. The CDR3: CSVEGRGLGTGELFF. The CDR3 region has the DNA TGCAGCGTTGAGGGCAGGGGGCTAGGGACCGGGGAGCTGTTTTTT.

The chain couples TRBV10-3 to TRBJ2-3; the D gene is possibly TRBD2 (7 bases). This CDR3 region has 14 residues. Trimming shortened V by 5 bases and J by 4 bases, and 13 bases separated the two germline ends. The germline CDR1 and CDR2 sequences are ENHRY and SYGVKD. The CDR3 nucleotides are TGTGCCATCAGTTCCGGGGGGCTGTCAGATACGCAGTATTTT. Amino acids: CAISSGGLSDTQYF.

The gene calls are TRBV18 and TRBJ2-7, with D hard to call. CDR1 and CDR2 from the germline V gene are KGHSH and LQKENI. This CDR3 region has 13 residues. Trimming cost V 0 bases and J 6 bases, with 9 bases left between them. The CDR3 DNA reads TGTGCCAGCTCACCACCGTCGGCTAGCGAGCAGTACTTC. As protein: CASSPPSASEQYF. Full variable domain (outside the CDR3, taken from reference TRBV18 and TRBJ2-7): NAGVMQNPRHLVRRRGQEARLRCSPMKGHSHVYWYRQLPEEGLKFMVYLQKENIIDESGMPKERFSAEFPKEGPSILRIQQVVRGDSAAYFCASSPPSASEQYFGPGTRLTVT.

The chain has TRBV7-3 and TRBJ2-1; D is perhaps TRBD2 (6 bases). Trimming took off 1 base at V and 8 bases at J, with 15 bases between the two ends. The germline V gene encodes CDR1 SGHTA and CDR2 FQGTGA. The CDR3 consists of 15 residues. The chain's CDR3 is CASSLKVPLAHEQFF. The CDR3 DNA reads TGTGCCAGCAGCTTAAAAGTCCCTCTAGCGCATGAGCAGTTCTTC.

This clone was seen repeatedly, ten times or more. This rearrangement joins TRBV5-1 to TRBJ2-3, with D maybe TRBD2 (5 bases). The V end lost 3 bases, the J end lost 2 bases, and 13 bases lay between the germline ends. Germline assignment: CDR1 SGHRS and CDR2 YFSETQ. There are 15 residues in the CDR3. CDR3 sequence (DNA): TGCGCCAGCAGCTCACTGTCTAGCACCACAGATACGCAGTATTTT. It encodes CASSSLSSTTDTQYF.

J is TRBJ2-7 and V is TRBV7-2; 13 nucleotides align to TRBD2. V lost 5 bases, J lost 4 bases, and 11 bases stayed unmatched. CDR1 and CDR2 (germline): SGHTA, FQGNSA. CDR3 length equals 17 residues. The CDR3 coding sequence is TGTGCCAGCAGCCGCCCGGCGGGACTAGCGGGAAAGTACGAGCAGTACTTC. It yields the protein CASSRPAGLAGKYEQYF.

The CDR3 coding sequence is TGTGCCAGCAGCGCCGCAGATACGCAGTATTTT. Translated: CASSAADTQYF. V gene TRBV21-1 combines with J gene TRBJ2-3. TRBV21-1 is an annotated pseudogene. This CDR3 is 11 amino acids long.

The V gene is TRBV19, the J gene TRBJ2-1, with D maybe TRBD1 (6 bases). The CDR3 totals 12 residues. The V gene lost 5 bases and the J gene lost 15 bases, with 17 bases spanning the gap. Germline values: CDR1 LNHDA, CDR2 SQIVND (reference sequence). The CDR3 region has the DNA TGTGCCAGTAGTTCAAGGACAGACCTGAGGTTCTTC. Its protein product is CASSSRTDLRFF. Combining the CDR3 with reference TRBV19 and TRBJ2-1 gives the whole variable domain DGGITQSPKYLFRKEGQNVTLSCEQNLNHDAMYWYRQDPGQGLRLIYYSQIVNDFQKGDIAEGYSVSREKKESFPLTVTSAQKNPTAFYLCASSSRTDLRFFGPGTRLTVL.

V and J are TRBV20-1 and TRBJ2-3; D is perhaps TRBD2 (5 bases). V was clipped by 6 bases and J by 6 bases, with 10 bases between them. Germline assignment: CDR1 DFQATT and CDR2 SNEGSKA (reference sequence). This CDR3 is 11 amino acids long. CDR3 DNA sequence: TGCAGTGCGGAGATAGCGGATACGCAGTATTTT. Protein sequence: CSAEIADTQYF.

The chain carries TRBV28 and TRBJ2-1, with 10 bases aligning to TRBD1. CDR1 and CDR2 (germline): MDHEN, SYDVKM. V lost 5 bases to trimming and J lost 14 bases; unmatched junction nucleotides: 9. The length of the CDR3 is 13 residues. The CDR3 reads CASSLPGTGDKFF. The CDR3 DNA is TGTGCCAGCAGTCTCCCCGGGACAGGGGATAAGTTCTTC.

V and J are TRBV30 and TRBJ1-1, with D unclear. In germline, CDR1 is GTSNPN, CDR2 SVGIG (reference sequence). V lost 0 bases, J lost 5 bases, and 7 bases lay in between. The CDR3 sequence is 12 residues long. The CDR3 DNA reads TGTGCCTGGAGTGTCGGGTGGACTGAAGCTTTCTTT. Residues: CAWSVGWTEAFF. The variable domain in full, completed from reference TRBV30 and TRBJ1-1, reads SQTIHQWPATLVQPVGSPLSLECTVEGTSNPNLYWYRQAAGRGLQLLFYSVGIGQISSEVPQNLSASRPQDRQFILSSKKLLLSDSGFYLCAWSVGWTEAFFGQGTRLTVV.

This clone was seen a handful of times. V and J are TRBV7-9 and TRBJ1-1; 7 bases agree with TRBD1. The CDR3 contains 14 residues. V lost 4 bases and J lost 0; bases outside the gene matches: 2. The germline V gene encodes CDR1 SEHNR and CDR2 FQNEAQ (reference sequence). The CDR3 protein is CASSSGQMNTEAFF. Here the CDR3 DNA reads TGTGCCAGCAGCTCGGGACAGATGAACACTGAAGCTTTCTTT. The full variable domain, with the rest looked up from reference TRBV7-9 and TRBJ1-1, is DTGVSQNPRHKITKRGQNVTFRCDPISEHNRLYWYRQTLGQGPEFLTYFQNEAQLEKSRLLSDRFSAERPKGSFSTLEIQRTEQGDSAMYLCASSSGQMNTEAFFGQGTRLTVV.

The chain joins TRBV9 to TRBJ2-7; 7 nucleotides line up with TRBD2. The V segment lost 0 bases and the J segment 6 bases; nucleotides outside the gene matches: 15. Germline CDR1 reads SGDLS; CDR2 reads YYNGEE. The CDR3 runs to 17 residues. The CDR3 sequence is CASSVATTGGRLGEQYF. In DNA, the CDR3 is TGTGCCAGCAGCGTAGCCACCACGGGCGGGAGATTGGGCGAGCAGTACTTC.

This chain connects TRBV7-8 to TRBJ2-1; no clear D. The CDR3 extends over 13 amino acids. Per germline, CDR1 SGHVS and CDR2 FQNEAQ. Deletions cut 4 bases from V and 4 bases from J, with 8 bases between. Here the CDR3 DNA reads TGTGCCAGCAGCTCAGACCAATACAATGAGCAGTTCTTC. Translated: CASSSDQYNEQFF.

The CDR3 loop reads CAISESGPWEKLFF. The CDR3 coding sequence is TGTGCCATCAGTGAGTCGGGCCCATGGGAAAAACTGTTTTTT. V gene TRBV10-3 combines with J gene TRBJ1-4; D gene uncertain. Per germline, CDR1 ENHRY and CDR2 SYGVKD. CDR3 size: 14 residues. V lost 0 bases and J lost 8, with 10 bases in between.

CDR3 amino acids: CASSAGAGGNQPQHF. For the CDR3, the DNA is TGTGCCAGCAGCGCCGGAGCCGGAGGGAATCAGCCCCAGCATTTT. This rearrangement joins TRBV2 to TRBJ1-5, with no clear D. Germline V gene sequence: CDR1 SNHLY, CDR2 FYNNEI. The CDR3 loop spans 15 amino acids. V lost 6 bases to trimming and J lost 4 bases, with 16 bases between them. Filled out from reference TRBV2 and TRBJ1-5, the complete variable domain reads EPEVTQTPSHQVTQMGQEVILRCVPISNHLYFYWYRQILGQKVEFLVSFYNNEISEKSEIFDDQFSVERPDGSNFTLKIRSTKLEDSAMYFCASSAGAGGNQPQHFGDGTRLSIL.

The gene calls are TRBV6-5 and TRBJ2-7; the match to TRBD2 covers 10 bases. The CDR3 is made up of 14 amino acids. With 6 bases clipped from V and 2 bases from J, the junction kept 4 bases outside the gene matches. Germline CDR1 is MNHEY and CDR2 is SVGAGI. The CDR3 DNA reads TGTGCCAGCAGAATAGCGGGAGGACCCTACGAGCAGTACTTC. Translation gives CASRIAGGPYEQYF.

Concerning this clone itself: This specimen includes other DNA sequences encoding the same CDR3. The chain has TRBV29-1 and TRBJ2-3; D unclear. V was trimmed by 4 bases and J by 0 bases, leaving 8 bases between them. CDR1 and CDR2 (germline): SQVTM, ANQGSEA. The CDR3 contains 13 residues. CDR3 nucleotides: TGCAGCGTTGGAGGAGTTAGCACAGATACGCAGTATTTT. Encoded protein: CSVGGVSTDTQYF.

The chain's CDR3 is CASSSRGTGELFF. The CDR3 bases are TGTGCCAGCAGCTCCAGGGGGACCGGGGAGCTGTTTTTT. The chain carries TRBV14 and TRBJ2-2; 7 nucleotides agree with TRBD1. CDR3 length equals 13 residues. Germline CDR1 SGHDN, CDR2 FVKESK. The V gene end was trimmed by 5 bases and the J gene end by 5 bases; junction bases not matched to a gene: 2.

The V and J genes are TRBV5-1 and TRBJ1-5; D is unresolved. The CDR3 consists of 14 residues. The germline V gene encodes CDR1 SGHRS and CDR2 YFSETQ. Deletions cut 3 bases from V and 4 bases from J, with 11 bases between. Here the CDR3 reads CASSYDGNNQPQHF. The DNA for the CDR3 is TGCGCCAGCAGCTATGACGGCAATAATCAGCCCCAGCATTTT.

The chain combines TRBV5-1 with TRBJ2-7, with D tentatively TRBD1 (6 bases). The germline CDR1 and CDR2 sequences are SGHRS and YFSETQ. The CDR3 has 14 amino acids. V dropped 0 bases and J dropped 9 bases, with 16 bases sitting between them. The CDR3 DNA is TGCGCCAGCAGCTTGGGACAGGCGGCTTATGGGCAGTACTTC. The encoded protein is CASSLGQAAYGQYF.

The rearrangement joins TRBV28 to TRBJ2-2; D unresolved. V shed 5 bases and J shed 7 bases, with 5 bases lying between them. Germline V lookup: CDR1 MDHEN, CDR2 SYDVKM. This CDR3 is built from 11 residues. The CDR3 loop is CASSQLGELFF. In DNA form, the CDR3 reads TGTGCCAGCAGTCAACTCGGGGAGCTGTTTTTT. The entire variable domain, with the rest obtained from reference TRBV28 and TRBJ2-2, is as follows: DVKVTQSSRYLVKRTGEKVFLECVQDMDHENMFWYRQDPGLGLRLIYFSYDVKMKEKGDIPEGYSVSREKKERFSLILESASTNQTSMYLCASSQLGELFFGEGSRLTVL.

The V and J genes are TRBV4-1 and TRBJ2-5; D gene uncertain. Trimming took 1 base from V and 4 from J, leaving 10 bases between them. This CDR3 has 14 amino acids. Per the germline V gene, CDR1 is MGHRA and CDR2 is YSYEKL. CDR3 sequence reads: CASSQGANRETQYF. CDR3 sequence (DNA): TGCGCCAGCAGCCAAGGAGCTAACAGAGAGACCCAGTACTTC.

The V gene is TRBV5-1, the J gene TRBJ2-5; weak D call: TRBD2 (5 bases). The DNA end is a closer match to TRBJ2-7, so the J assignment may be wrong. The germline V gene has CDR1 SGHRS and CDR2 YFSETQ. The CDR3 runs 15 residues. This chain's CDR3 is CASSLNPGSSYEQYF. The CDR3 region has the DNA TGCGCCAGCAGCTTGAATCCGGGGAGCTCCTACGAGCAGTACTTC.

The rearrangement links TRBV30 to TRBJ2-5; a weak D match, TRBD2 (5 bases). The CDR3 length is 15 residues. Germline CDR1 and CDR2: GTSNPN and SVGIG (reference sequence). The ends were cut back, 4 bases at V and 1 base at J, with 16 bases in the middle. In DNA form, the CDR3 reads TGTGCCTGGATTCTCGATCCGGGAATCCAAGAGACCCAGTACTTC. Its translation is CAWILDPGIQETQYF.

V usage is TRBV2 and J usage is TRBJ2-7, with D hard to call. Germline V CDR1 and CDR2: SNHLY, FYNNEI. Trimming shortened V by 8 bases and J by 3 bases, and 14 bases separated the two germline ends. The CDR3 totals 13 residues. CDR3 coding DNA: TGTGCCAGCGTCCGGAGCACCCTCTACGAGCAGTACTTC. Protein sequence: CASVRSTLYEQYF.

The chain couples TRBV28 to TRBJ2-3; the D is unclear. CDR3 length: 15 amino acids. Trimming took off 5 bases at V and 2 bases at J, with 14 bases between the two ends. Per the germline V gene, CDR1 is MDHEN and CDR2 is SYDVKM. The CDR3 reads CASSQIGPDTDTQYF. CDR3 DNA sequence: TGTGCCAGCAGTCAAATCGGGCCCGACACAGATACGCAGTATTTT.

The chain carries TRBV2 and TRBJ2-1, with 11 bases fitting TRBD2. Trimming at V came to 6 bases and at J to 8 bases, leaving 6 bases not matched to a gene. The CDR3 totals 14 residues. Germline values: CDR1 SNHLY, CDR2 FYNNEI. The CDR3 nucleotides are TGTGCCAGCAGGGCTAGCGGGAGGTGGGATGAGCAGTTCTTC. This encodes CASRASGRWDEQFF.